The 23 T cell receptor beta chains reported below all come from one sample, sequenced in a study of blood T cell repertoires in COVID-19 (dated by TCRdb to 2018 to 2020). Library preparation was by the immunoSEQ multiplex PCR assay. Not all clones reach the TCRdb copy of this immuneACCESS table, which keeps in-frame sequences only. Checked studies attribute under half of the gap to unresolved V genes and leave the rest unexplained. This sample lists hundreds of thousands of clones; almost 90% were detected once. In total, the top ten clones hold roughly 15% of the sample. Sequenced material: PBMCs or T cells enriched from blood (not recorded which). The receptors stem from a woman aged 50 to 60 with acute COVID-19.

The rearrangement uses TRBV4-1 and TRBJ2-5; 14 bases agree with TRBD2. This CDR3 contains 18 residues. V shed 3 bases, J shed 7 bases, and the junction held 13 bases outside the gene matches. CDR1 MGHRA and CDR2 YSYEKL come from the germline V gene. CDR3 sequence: CASSHHPQGLAGGWTQYF. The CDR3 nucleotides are TGCGCCAGCAGCCATCACCCCCAAGGACTAGCGGGGGGATGGACCCAGTACTTC.

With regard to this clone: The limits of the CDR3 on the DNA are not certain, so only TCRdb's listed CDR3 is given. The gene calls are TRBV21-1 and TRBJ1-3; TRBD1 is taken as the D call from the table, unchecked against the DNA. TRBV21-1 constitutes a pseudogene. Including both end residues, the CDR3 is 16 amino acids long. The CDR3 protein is CASSKVGQGSGNTIYF.

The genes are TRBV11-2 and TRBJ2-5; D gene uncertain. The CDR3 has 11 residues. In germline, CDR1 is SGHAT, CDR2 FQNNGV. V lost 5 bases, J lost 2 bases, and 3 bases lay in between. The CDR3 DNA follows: TGTGCCAGCAGCCCTCAAGAGACCCAGTACTTC. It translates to CASSPQETQYF.

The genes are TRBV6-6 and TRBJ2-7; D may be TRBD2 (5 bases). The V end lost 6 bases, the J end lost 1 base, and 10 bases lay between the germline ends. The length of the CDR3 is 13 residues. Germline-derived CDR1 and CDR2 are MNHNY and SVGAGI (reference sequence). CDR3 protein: CASSLAQSYEQYF. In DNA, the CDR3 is TGTGCCAGCAGCCTAGCTCAGTCCTACGAGCAGTACTTC.

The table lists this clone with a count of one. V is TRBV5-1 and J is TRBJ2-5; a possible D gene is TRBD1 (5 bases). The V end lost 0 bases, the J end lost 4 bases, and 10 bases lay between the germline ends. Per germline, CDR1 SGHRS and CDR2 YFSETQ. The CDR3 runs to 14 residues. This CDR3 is CASSLGQGLETQYF. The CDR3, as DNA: TGCGCCAGCAGCTTGGGGCAGGGATTAGAGACCCAGTACTTC.

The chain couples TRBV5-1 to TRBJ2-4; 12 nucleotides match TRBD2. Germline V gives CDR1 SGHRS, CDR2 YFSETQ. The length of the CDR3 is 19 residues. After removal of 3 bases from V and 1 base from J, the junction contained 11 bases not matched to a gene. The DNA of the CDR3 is TGCGCCAGCAGCTCGTCTTCTAGCGGGAGGGTAATGGCCAAAAACATTCAGTACTTC. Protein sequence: CASSSSSSGRVMAKNIQYF.

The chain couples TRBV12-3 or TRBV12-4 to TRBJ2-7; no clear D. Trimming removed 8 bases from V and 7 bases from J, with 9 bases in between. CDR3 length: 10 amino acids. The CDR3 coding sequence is TGTGCCAGCTCGGGTCGGGAGCAGTACTTC. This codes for CASSGREQYF.

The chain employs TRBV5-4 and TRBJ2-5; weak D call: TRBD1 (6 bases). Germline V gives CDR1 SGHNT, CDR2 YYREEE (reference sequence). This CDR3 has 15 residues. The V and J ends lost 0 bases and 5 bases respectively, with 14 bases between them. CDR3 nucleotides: TGTGCCAGCAGCTTGGCCGGGACAACTAAGGAGACCCAGTACTTC. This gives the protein CASSLAGTTKETQYF.

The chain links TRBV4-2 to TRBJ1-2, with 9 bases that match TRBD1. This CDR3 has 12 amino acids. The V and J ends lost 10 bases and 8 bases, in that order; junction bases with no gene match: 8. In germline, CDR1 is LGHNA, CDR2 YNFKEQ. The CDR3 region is CATPRQGGGYTF. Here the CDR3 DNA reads TGTGCCACCCCTAGACAGGGGGGCGGCTACACCTTC.

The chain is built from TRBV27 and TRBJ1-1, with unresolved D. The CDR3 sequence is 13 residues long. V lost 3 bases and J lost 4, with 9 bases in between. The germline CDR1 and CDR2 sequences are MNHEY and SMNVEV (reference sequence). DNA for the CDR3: TGTGCCAGCAGTTTGAGGGTACTCACTGAAGCTTTCTTT. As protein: CASSLRVLTEAFF.

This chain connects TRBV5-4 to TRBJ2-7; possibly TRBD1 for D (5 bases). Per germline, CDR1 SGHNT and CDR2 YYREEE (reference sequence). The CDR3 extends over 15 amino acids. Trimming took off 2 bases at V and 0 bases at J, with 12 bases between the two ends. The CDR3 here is CASSFRPDSSYEQYF. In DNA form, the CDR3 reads TGTGCCAGCAGCTTCCGTCCCGACAGCTCCTACGAGCAGTACTTC. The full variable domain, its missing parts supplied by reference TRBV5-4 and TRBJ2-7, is ETGVTQSPTHLIKTRGQQVTLRCSSQSGHNTVSWYQQALGQGPQFIFQYYREEENGRGNFPPRFSGLQFPNYSSELNVNALELDDSALYLCASSFRPDSSYEQYFGPGTRLTVT.

This chain's CDR3 is CASGPGTSGGDTQYF. The CDR3 nucleotides read TGCGCCAGCGGACCCGGGACTAGCGGAGGGGATACGCAGTATTTT. J is TRBJ2-3 and V is TRBV5-1, with 11 nucleotides matching TRBD2. CDR3 length: 15 residues. Germline loops: CDR1 SGHRS, CDR2 YFSETQ. The V and J ends lost 7 bases and 6 bases, in that order; junction bases with no gene match: 10.

The CDR3 DNA is TGTGCCAGCAGTTTACAGGGTCCCCCTTACGAGCAGTACTTC. It encodes CASSLQGPPYEQYF. The chain joins TRBV28 to TRBJ2-7, with D possibly being TRBD1 (5 bases). Trimming pared 2 bases from V and 4 bases from J, leaving 12 bases between. From germline, CDR1 is MDHEN and CDR2 SYDVKM. This CDR3 region has 14 residues.

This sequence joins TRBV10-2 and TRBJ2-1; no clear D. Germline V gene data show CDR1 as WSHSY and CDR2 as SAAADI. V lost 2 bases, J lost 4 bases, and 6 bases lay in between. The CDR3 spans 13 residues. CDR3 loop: CASSEDLYNEQFF. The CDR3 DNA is TGCGCCAGCAGTGAGGACTTGTACAATGAGCAGTTCTTC.

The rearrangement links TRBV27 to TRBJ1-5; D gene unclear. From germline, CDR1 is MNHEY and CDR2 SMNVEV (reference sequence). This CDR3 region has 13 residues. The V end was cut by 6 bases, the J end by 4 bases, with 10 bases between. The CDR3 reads CASRLQENQPQHF. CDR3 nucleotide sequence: TGTGCCAGCAGACTCCAAGAAAATCAGCCCCAGCATTTT.

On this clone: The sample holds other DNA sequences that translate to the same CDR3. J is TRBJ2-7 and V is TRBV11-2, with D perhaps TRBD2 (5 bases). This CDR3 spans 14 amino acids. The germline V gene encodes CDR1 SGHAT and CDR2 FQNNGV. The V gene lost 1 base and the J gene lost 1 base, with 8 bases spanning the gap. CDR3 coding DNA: TGTGCCAGCAGCTTAGCGGGATCATCCTACGAGCAGTACTTC. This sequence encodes CASSLAGSSYEQYF.

DNA for the CDR3: TGTGCCTGGAGTTTTAAGTCGCGGGAGGAAGCTTTCTTT. Encoded protein: CAWSFKSREEAFF. V is TRBV30 and J is TRBJ1-1; D unclear. Germline CDR1 reads GTSNPN; CDR2 reads SVGIG (reference sequence). V lost 2 bases and J lost 8, with 15 bases in between. The CDR3 runs to 13 residues.

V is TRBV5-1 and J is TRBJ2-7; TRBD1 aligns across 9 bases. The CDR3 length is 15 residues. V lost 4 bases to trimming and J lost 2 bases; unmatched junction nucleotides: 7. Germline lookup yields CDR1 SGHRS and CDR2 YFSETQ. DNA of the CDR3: TGCGCCAGCAGCCCGAACAGGGGGCTTACCTACGAGCAGTACTTC. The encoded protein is CASSPNRGLTYEQYF.

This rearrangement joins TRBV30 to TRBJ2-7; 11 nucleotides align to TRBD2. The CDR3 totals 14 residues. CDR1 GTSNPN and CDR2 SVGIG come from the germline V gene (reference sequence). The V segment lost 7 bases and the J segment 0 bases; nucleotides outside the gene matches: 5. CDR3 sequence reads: CASRGLADSYEQYF. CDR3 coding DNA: TGTGCCTCTAGGGGACTAGCGGACTCCTACGAGCAGTACTTC.

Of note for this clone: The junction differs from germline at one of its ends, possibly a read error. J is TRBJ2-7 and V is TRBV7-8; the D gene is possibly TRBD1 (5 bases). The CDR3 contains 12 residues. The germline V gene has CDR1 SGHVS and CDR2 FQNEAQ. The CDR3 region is CASSPTPTERFF. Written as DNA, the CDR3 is TGTGCCAGCAGCCCCACCCCGACAGAACGATTCTTC.

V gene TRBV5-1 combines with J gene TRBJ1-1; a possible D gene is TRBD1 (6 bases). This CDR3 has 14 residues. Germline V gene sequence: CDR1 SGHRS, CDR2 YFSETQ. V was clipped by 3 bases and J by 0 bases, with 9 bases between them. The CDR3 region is CASSWTAMNTEAFF. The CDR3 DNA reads TGCGCCAGCAGCTGGACAGCCATGAACACTGAAGCTTTCTTT.

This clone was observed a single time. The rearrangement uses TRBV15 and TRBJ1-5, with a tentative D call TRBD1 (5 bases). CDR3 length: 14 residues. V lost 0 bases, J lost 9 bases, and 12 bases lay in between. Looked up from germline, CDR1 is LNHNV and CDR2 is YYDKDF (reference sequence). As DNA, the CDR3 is TGTGCCACCAGCAGAGATCGGGGGTCGTGGCCCCAGCATTTT. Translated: CATSRDRGSWPQHF.

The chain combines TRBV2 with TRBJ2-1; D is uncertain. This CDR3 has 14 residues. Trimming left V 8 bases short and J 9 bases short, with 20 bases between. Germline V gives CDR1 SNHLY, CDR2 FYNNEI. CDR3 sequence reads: CASPGGRSPFEQFF. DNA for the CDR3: TGTGCCAGCCCCGGCGGTCGCAGCCCCTTTGAGCAGTTCTTC. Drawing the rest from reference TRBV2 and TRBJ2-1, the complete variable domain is EPEVTQTPSHQVTQMGQEVILRCVPISNHLYFYWYRQILGQKVEFLVSFYNNEISEKSEIFDDQFSVERPDGSNFTLKIRSTKLEDSAMYFCASPGGRSPFEQFFGPGTRLTVL.